The clone carrying this T cell receptor beta chain was seen a few times. Alopecia areata patients gave lesional scalp punch biopsies and peripheral blood samples. This record belongs to a study of CD8+ T cells in alopecia areata. About the research overall: Treated individuals took tofacitinib by mouth, 5 to 10 mg twice daily.

V gave up 2 bases and J gave up 11 bases; unmatched junction bases: 12. The CDR3 loop spans 16 amino acids. Germline lookup yields CDR1 SGHTS and CDR2 YDEGEE. TCR sequencing used cDNA made by reverse transcription of extracted RNA. Clones were read by immunoSEQ multiplex PCR, and TCRdb kept only the in-frame ones, dropping some. The sample contains around 10,000 clones, roughly three fifths of which appear only once. The material sequenced was skin, taken at week 0. This sequence joins TRBV5-8 and TRBJ1-4; 10 bases align to TRBD1. This clonotype was obtained from a human donor with alopecia areata. The CDR3 loop is CASSLTGTGVIGKLFF. CDR3 DNA sequence: TGTGCCAGCAGCTTAACCGGGACAGGGGTAATAGGGAAACTGTTTTTT.